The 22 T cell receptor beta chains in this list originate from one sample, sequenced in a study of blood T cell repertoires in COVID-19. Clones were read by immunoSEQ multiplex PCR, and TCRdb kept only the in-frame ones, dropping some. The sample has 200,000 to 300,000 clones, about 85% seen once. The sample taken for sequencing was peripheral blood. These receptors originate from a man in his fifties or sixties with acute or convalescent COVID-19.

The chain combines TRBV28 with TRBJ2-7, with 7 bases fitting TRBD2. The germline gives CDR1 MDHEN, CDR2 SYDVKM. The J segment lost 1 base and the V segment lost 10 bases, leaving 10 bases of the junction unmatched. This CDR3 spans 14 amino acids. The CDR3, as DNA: TGTGCCACCCGAGAGGGAGGGGAATCCTACGAGCAGTACTTC. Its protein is CATREGGESYEQYF.

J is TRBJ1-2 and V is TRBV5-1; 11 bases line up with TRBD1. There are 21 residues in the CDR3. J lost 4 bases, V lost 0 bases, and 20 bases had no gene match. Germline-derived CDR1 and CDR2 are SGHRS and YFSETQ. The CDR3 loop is CASSLGRTGGGSPPRGYGYTF. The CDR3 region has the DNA TGCGCCAGCAGCTTGGGACGGACAGGGGGCGGCTCGCCCCCTAGGGGCTATGGCTACACCTTC.

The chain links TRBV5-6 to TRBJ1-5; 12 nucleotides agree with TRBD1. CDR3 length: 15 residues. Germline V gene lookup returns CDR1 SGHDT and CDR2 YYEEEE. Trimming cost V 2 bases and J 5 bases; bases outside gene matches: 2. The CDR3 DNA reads TGTGCCAGCAGCTTCGGGACAGGGGGCTATCAGCCCCAGCATTTT. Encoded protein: CASSFGTGGYQPQHF.

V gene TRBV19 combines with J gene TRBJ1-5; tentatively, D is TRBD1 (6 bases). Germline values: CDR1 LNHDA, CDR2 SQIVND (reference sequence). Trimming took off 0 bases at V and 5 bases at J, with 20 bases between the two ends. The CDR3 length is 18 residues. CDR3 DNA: TGTGCCAGTAGTATAGAACTGATGGGACACGTTTTTTATCAGCCCCAGCATTTT. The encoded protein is CASSIELMGHVFYQPQHF. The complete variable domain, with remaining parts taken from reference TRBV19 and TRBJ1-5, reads DGGITQSPKYLFRKEGQNVTLSCEQNLNHDAMYWYRQDPGQGLRLIYYSQIVNDFQKGDIAEGYSVSREKKESFPLTVTSAQKNPTAFYLCASSIELMGHVFYQPQHFGDGTRLSIL.

The CDR3 protein is CASSYSTGLGGYTF. For the CDR3, the DNA is TGTGCCAGCAGTTACTCGACAGGGTTGGGTGGCTACACCTTC. V gene TRBV6-5 combines with J gene TRBJ1-2, with 7 bases lining up with TRBD1. The V segment lost 0 bases and the J segment 7 bases; nucleotides outside the gene matches: 5. Germline loops: CDR1 MNHEY, CDR2 SVGAGI. The CDR3 sequence is 14 residues long.

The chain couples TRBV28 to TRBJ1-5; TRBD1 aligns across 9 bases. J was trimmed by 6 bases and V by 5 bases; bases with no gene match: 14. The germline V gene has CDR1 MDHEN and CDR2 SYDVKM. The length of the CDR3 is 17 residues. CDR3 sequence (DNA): TGTGCCAGCAGTACTACAAGCCGGGACAGGGTGGGTCAGCCCCAGCATTTT. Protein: CASSTTSRDRVGQPQHF. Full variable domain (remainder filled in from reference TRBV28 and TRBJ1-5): DVKVTQSSRYLVKRTGEKVFLECVQDMDHENMFWYRQDPGLGLRLIYFSYDVKMKEKGDIPEGYSVSREKKERFSLILESASTNQTSMYLCASSTTSRDRVGQPQHFGDGTRLSIL.

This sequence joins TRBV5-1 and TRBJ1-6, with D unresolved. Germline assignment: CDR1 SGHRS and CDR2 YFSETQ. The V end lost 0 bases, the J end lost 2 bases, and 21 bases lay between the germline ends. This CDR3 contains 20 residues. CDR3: CASSLGFRGAAGAYNSPLHF. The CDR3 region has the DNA TGCGCCAGCAGCTTGGGGTTTCGAGGCGCGGCCGGGGCCTATAATTCACCCCTCCACTTT. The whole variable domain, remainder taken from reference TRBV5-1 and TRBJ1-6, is KAGVTQTPRYLIKTRGQQVTLSCSPISGHRSVSWYQQTPGQGLQFLFEYFSETQRNKGNFPGRFSGRQFSNSRSEMNVSTLELGDSALYLCASSLGFRGAAGAYNSPLHFGNGTRLTVT.

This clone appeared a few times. CDR3 sequence: CASSSSSYGGYTF. CDR3 nucleotide sequence: TGTGCCAGCTCCTCCTCCTCCTACGGGGGCTACACCTTC. The chain links TRBV9 to TRBJ1-2; D remains ambiguous. Germline V gives CDR1 SGDLS, CDR2 YYNGEE. The CDR3 length is 13 residues. The V and J ends lost 7 bases and 8 bases respectively, with 18 bases between them.

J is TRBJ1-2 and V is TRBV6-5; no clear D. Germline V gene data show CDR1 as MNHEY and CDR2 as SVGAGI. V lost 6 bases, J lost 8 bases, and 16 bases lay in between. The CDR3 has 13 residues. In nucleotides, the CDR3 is TGTGCCAGCAGATCCCGGTACAGCGGGGGCTACACCTTC. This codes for CASRSRYSGGYTF.

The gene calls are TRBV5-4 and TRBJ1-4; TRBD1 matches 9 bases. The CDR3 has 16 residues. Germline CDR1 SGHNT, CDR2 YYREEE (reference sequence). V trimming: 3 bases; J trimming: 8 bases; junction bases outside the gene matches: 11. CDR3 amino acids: CASSSVQPGQGEKLFF. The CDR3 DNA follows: TGTGCCAGCAGCTCTGTACAGCCGGGACAGGGAGAAAAACTGTTTTTT.

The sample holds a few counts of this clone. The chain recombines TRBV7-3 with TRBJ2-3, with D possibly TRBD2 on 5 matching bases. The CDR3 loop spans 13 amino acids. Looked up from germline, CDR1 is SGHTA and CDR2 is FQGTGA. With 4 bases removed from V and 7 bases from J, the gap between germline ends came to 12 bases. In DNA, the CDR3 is TGTGCCAGCAGCTCCCCTCCCGGGAATACGCAGTATTTT. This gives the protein CASSSPPGNTQYF.

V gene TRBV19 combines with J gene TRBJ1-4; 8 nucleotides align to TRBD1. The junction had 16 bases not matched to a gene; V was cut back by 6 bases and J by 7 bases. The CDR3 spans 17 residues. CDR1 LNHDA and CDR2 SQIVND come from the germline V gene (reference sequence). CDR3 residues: CASSNRAGGSAGEKLFF. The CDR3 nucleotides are TGTGCCAGTAGCAACCGAGCAGGGGGCAGCGCGGGTGAAAAACTGTTTTTT. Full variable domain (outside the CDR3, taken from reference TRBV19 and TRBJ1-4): DGGITQSPKYLFRKEGQNVTLSCEQNLNHDAMYWYRQDPGQGLRLIYYSQIVNDFQKGDIAEGYSVSREKKESFPLTVTSAQKNPTAFYLCASSNRAGGSAGEKLFFGSGTQLSVL.

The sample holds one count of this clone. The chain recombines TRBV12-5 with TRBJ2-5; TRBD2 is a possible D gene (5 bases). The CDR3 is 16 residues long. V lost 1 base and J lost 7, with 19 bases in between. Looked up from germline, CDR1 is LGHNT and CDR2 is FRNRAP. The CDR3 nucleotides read TGTGCTAGTGGTTTGGACAACTCACAATACCGGGGGACCCAGTACTTC. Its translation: CASGLDNSQYRGTQYF.

CDR3 sequence reads: CASSIQGGNQPQHF. In DNA form, the CDR3 reads TGTGCCAGTAGTATCCAGGGGGGCAATCAGCCCCAGCATTTT. The V gene is TRBV19, the J gene TRBJ1-5, with 7 bases lining up with TRBD1. The CDR3 spans 14 residues. J lost 2 bases, V lost 3 bases, and 1 base had no gene match. CDR1 and CDR2 from the germline V gene are LNHDA and SQIVND (reference sequence).

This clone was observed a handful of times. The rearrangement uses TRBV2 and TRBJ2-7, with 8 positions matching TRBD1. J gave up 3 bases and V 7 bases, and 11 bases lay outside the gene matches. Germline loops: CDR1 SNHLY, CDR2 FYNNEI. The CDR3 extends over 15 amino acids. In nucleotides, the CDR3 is TGTGCCAGCACCCGGGACAGGCAAGCAAACTACGAGCAGTACTTC. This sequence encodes CASTRDRQANYEQYF. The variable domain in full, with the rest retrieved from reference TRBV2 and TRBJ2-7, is EPEVTQTPSHQVTQMGQEVILRCVPISNHLYFYWYRQILGQKVEFLVSFYNNEISEKSEIFDDQFSVERPDGSNFTLKIRSTKLEDSAMYFCASTRDRQANYEQYFGPGTRLTVT.

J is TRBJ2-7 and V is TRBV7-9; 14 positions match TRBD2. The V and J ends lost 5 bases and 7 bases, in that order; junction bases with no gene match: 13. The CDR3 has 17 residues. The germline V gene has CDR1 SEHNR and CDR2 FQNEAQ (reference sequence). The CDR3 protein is CASSPRLAGGPKEEQYF. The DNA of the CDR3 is TGTGCCAGCAGCCCAAGACTAGCGGGAGGGCCAAAGGAGGAGCAGTACTTC. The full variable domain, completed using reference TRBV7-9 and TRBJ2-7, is DTGVSQNPRHKITKRGQNVTFRCDPISEHNRLYWYRQTLGQGPEFLTYFQNEAQLEKSRLLSDRFSAERPKGSFSTLEIQRTEQGDSAMYLCASSPRLAGGPKEEQYFGPGTRLTVT.

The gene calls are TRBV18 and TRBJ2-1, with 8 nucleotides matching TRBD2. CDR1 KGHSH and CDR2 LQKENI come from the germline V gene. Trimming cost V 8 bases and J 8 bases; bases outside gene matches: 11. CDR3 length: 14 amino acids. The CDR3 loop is CASKGLAGADEQFF. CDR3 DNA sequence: TGTGCCAGCAAAGGACTAGCTGGGGCAGATGAGCAGTTCTTC.

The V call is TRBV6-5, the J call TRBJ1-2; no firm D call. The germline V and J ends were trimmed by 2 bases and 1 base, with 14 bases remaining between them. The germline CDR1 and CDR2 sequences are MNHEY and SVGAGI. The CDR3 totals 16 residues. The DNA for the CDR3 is TGTGCCAGCAGTTACGGTATGGATGGACTTAACTATGGCTACACCTTC. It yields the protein CASSYGMDGLNYGYTF.

CDR3 protein: CASSLGPSLATEAFF. The CDR3 nucleotides read TGTGCCAGCAGTTTAGGGCCCTCATTGGCCACTGAAGCTTTCTTT. The chain combines TRBV27 with TRBJ1-1; no reliable D call. The CDR3 has 15 amino acids. V was trimmed by 2 bases and J by 4 bases, leaving 14 bases between them. CDR1 and CDR2 (germline): MNHEY, SMNVEV (reference sequence).

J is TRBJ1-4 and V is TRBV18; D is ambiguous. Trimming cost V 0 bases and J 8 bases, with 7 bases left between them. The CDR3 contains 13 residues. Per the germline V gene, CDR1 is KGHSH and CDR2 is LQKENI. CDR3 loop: CASSPPEGEKLFF. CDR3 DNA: TGTGCCAGCTCACCACCAGAGGGAGAAAAACTGTTTTTT.

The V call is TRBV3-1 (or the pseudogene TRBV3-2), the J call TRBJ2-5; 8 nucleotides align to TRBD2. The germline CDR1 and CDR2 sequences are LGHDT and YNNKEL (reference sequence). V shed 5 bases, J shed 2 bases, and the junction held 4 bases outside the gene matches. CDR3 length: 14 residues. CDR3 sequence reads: CASSDGLAQETQYF. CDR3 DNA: TGTGCCAGCAGCGACGGACTAGCTCAAGAGACCCAGTACTTC.

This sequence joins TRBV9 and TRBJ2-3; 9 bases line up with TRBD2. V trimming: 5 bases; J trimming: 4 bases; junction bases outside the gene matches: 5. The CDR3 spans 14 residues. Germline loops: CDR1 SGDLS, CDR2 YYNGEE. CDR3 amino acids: CASRRGGLADTQYF. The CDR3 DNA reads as TGTGCCAGCAGGCGGGGGGGCCTCGCAGATACGCAGTATTTT.